This TCR beta chain comes out of a study of post-analysis software for immune sequencing data. This CDR3 has 15 residues. CDR1 is SNHLY, CDR2 FYNNEI, per germline. The germline V and J ends were trimmed by 4 bases and 5 bases, with 18 bases remaining between them. Study conclusions and caveats: Relative to controls, patients had a few TRBV segments at higher frequency, with TRBV5-6, TRBV5-1 and TRBV20-1 among these.

Prepared libraries of TCR beta cDNA carried unique molecular identifiers. TCRdb used MiXCR to reprocess the PCR reads, holding one entry per CDR3 protein. This sample yields about 810,000 distinct CDR3 sequences, of which 53% are seen a single time; approximately 4.5% belongs to the top ten. This clonotype has only a few counts. The antigen remains undetermined. Sequencing was performed on blood. The chain carries TRBV2 and TRBJ2-7; tentatively, D is TRBD1 (6 bases). The TCR sequence derives from a girl between 5 and 17 years old with multiple sclerosis. This CDR3 is CASSGLGQGTDEQYF. The CDR3 DNA follows: TGTGCCAGCAGTGGCTTGGGGCAGGGGACCGACGAGCAGTACTTC.